The TCR beta chain under discussion was sequenced for a study of Tregs in tolerant kidney transplant recipients. Notes on the study in general: Tregs expanded with activated donor B cells seemed most donor-specific. Validation in larger populations is needed because few patients were studied.

Sequencing used immunoSEQ multiplex PCR; TCRdb keeps in-frame clones, though not all of them. This sample yields about 20,000 clones, of which 80% to 90% are seen a single time; 2% to 2.5% belongs to the top ten. About this clone: Its antigen is unknown.

Germline values: CDR1 SGHNT, CDR2 YYREEE (reference sequence). The CDR3 covers 14 residues. V was shortened by 1 base and J by 8 bases, with 10 bases between the two germline ends. The receptor's source is a human donor in good health. This chain joins TRBV5-4 and TRBJ1-6; D not certain. What was sequenced was Tregs from blood. The CDR3 sequence: CASSLQRVDSPLHF. Written as DNA, the CDR3 is TGTGCCAGCAGCTTGCAGAGGGTGGATTCACCCCTCCACTTT.